The clone carrying this TCR beta chain was picked up many times. Its target is not known. These data come from a study of early T cells in non-severe SARS-CoV-2 infection. Study overall: Alpha and beta chains were unpaired, from unsorted whole-blood bulk RNA.

In the library, individual cDNA molecules carried attached unique molecular identifiers. TCRdb itself ran the 5' RACE reads through MiXCR, one entry per CDR3 protein. The sample yields about 38,000 distinct CDR3 sequences, under 5% seen once. V was cut by 0 bases and J by 2 bases, with 8 bases left in between. The CDR3 is 15 residues long. The germline gives CDR1 MGHRA, CDR2 YSYEKL. Whole-study results and caveats: The matching step, a VDJdb search, favored anti-spike CD8 responses and missed private and CD4 specificities.

The origin of this receptor is an adult who was a healthcare worker with PCR-confirmed SARS-CoV-2 infection or an uninfected control (not recorded which). Specimen: whole blood. The chain joins TRBV4-1 to TRBJ1-5; tentative D call: TRBD1 (5 bases). This chain's CDR3 is CASSQDWDGNQPQHF. CDR3 sequence (DNA): TGCGCCAGCAGCCAAGACTGGGACGGCAATCAGCCCCAGCATTTT.